One and the same sample provided the 13 T cell receptor beta chains below, sequenced in a study of identical twins' blood T cells. MiXCR, run by TCRdb on the 5' RACE reads, gives a single entry per CDR3 protein. The table lists roughly 340,000 distinct CDR3 sequences, around 30% of them singletons. Specimen: PBMCs. All receptors derive from a woman between 18 and 55 years old in good health.

Only a few counts were recorded for this clonotype. The chain is built from TRBV20-1 and TRBJ1-5, with D maybe TRBD1 (6 bases). Germline-derived CDR1 and CDR2 are DFQATT and SNEGSKA (reference sequence). This CDR3 spans 14 amino acids. Trimming pared 7 bases from V and 5 bases from J, leaving 18 bases between. CDR3 coding DNA: TGCAGTGTCCAAAGAGGAGGGGGTGATCAGCCCCAGCATTTT. It translates to CSVQRGGGDQPQHF.

This sequence joins TRBV13 and TRBJ1-1, with a possible D match to TRBD1 (5 bases). Trimming shortened V by 5 bases and J by 4 bases, and 14 bases separated the two germline ends. Germline CDR1 PRHDT, CDR2 FYEKMQ (reference sequence). The CDR3 is made up of 14 amino acids. The CDR3 sequence is CASSIVRGGTEAFF. For the CDR3, the DNA is TGTGCCAGCAGCATCGTGCGGGGGGGCACTGAAGCTTTCTTT.

CDR3 sequence reads: CATSRDFNTGELFF. CDR3 DNA sequence: TGTGCCACCAGCAGAGATTTCAACACCGGGGAGCTGTTTTTT. V and J are TRBV15 and TRBJ2-2; D ambiguous. V lost 0 bases and J 2 bases, leaving 4 bases between the germline ends. The CDR3 is 14 amino acids. CDR1 and CDR2 from the germline V gene are LNHNV and YYDKDF (reference sequence).

The chain carries TRBV20-1 and TRBJ2-7; TRBD2 aligns across 10 bases. CDR1 and CDR2 (germline): DFQATT, SNEGSKA (reference sequence). Unmatched junction bases numbered 3, after V lost 5 bases and J lost 2 bases. This CDR3 region has 13 residues. The CDR3 is CSALAGDPYEQYF. The CDR3 DNA sequence: TGCAGTGCTCTAGCGGGAGATCCCTACGAGCAGTACTTC.

This sequence joins TRBV9 and TRBJ1-2; no reliable D call. The V end lost 4 bases, the J end lost 5 bases, and 15 bases lay between the germline ends. The CDR3 runs to 14 residues. CDR1 and CDR2 from the germline V gene are SGDLS and YYNGEE. This CDR3 reads CASSPRAATYGYTF. CDR3 nucleotides: TGTGCCAGCAGCCCCCGGGCCGCCACTTATGGCTACACCTTC.

This clonotype was observed many times. V usage is TRBV28 and J usage is TRBJ1-2; D is ambiguous. V was clipped by 1 base and J by 5 bases, with 5 bases between them. The germline V gene has CDR1 MDHEN and CDR2 SYDVKM. The CDR3 runs to 12 residues. This CDR3 is CASSLSQYGYTF. The CDR3 coding sequence is TGTGCCAGCAGTTTATCCCAGTATGGCTACACCTTC.

This clonotype was recorded at least ten times. The chain has TRBV3-1 and TRBJ2-1; a possible D gene is TRBD2 (6 bases). The germline gives CDR1 LGHDT, CDR2 YNNKEL (reference sequence). The CDR3 extends over 15 amino acids. With 2 bases removed from V and 5 bases from J, the gap between germline ends came to 13 bases. The CDR3 spells CASSQSLLADNEQFF. CDR3 bases: TGTGCCAGCAGCCAATCATTACTAGCAGACAATGAGCAGTTCTTC.

This clonotype was detected only a few times. This rearrangement joins TRBV19 to TRBJ1-4; D remains unclear. Germline values: CDR1 LNHDA, CDR2 SQIVND (reference sequence). This CDR3 spans 14 amino acids. V lost 3 bases to trimming and J lost 5 bases, with 10 bases between them. DNA of the CDR3: TGTGCCAGTAGTATGGGTGGGGTCAATGAAAAACTGTTTTTT. This gives the protein CASSMGGVNEKLFF.

This clonotype was observed a few times. This chain uses TRBV20-1 with TRBJ1-2, with 7 nucleotides matching TRBD1. V shed 6 bases, J shed 7 bases, and the junction held 8 bases outside the gene matches. Per the germline V gene, CDR1 is DFQATT and CDR2 is SNEGSKA (reference sequence). The CDR3 runs 12 residues. DNA for the CDR3: TGCAGTGCCGACAGGGTGAAAGGTGGCTACACCTTC. It encodes CSADRVKGGYTF.

This clonotype was detected only once. The rearrangement joins TRBV5-1 to TRBJ2-1; D remains ambiguous. Per the germline V gene, CDR1 is SGHRS and CDR2 is YFSETQ. Trimming shortened V by 2 bases and J by 4 bases, and 13 bases separated the two germline ends. The CDR3 is 15 residues long. The CDR3 here is CASSFAATSYNEQFF. In DNA, the CDR3 is TGCGCCAGCAGCTTTGCGGCTACATCATACAATGAGCAGTTCTTC.

This clonotype has a handful of counts. The genes are TRBV11-2 and TRBJ1-1; no clear D gene. CDR3 length: 14 amino acids. The germline V gene encodes CDR1 SGHAT and CDR2 FQNNGV. The V gene lost 1 base and the J gene lost 7 bases, with 13 bases spanning the gap. The CDR3 sequence: CASSLGLNSGEAFF. The CDR3 bases are TGTGCCAGCAGCTTAGGTCTCAATAGTGGTGAAGCTTTCTTT.

As to this clonotype: A read error is possible here, since a much larger clone lies one base away. The V call is TRBV20-1, the J call TRBJ1-3; the D gene is possibly TRBD1 (6 bases). The germline gives CDR1 DFQATT, CDR2 SNEGSKA (reference sequence). The CDR3 has 13 residues. The CDR3 region has the DNA TGCGGTGCTAGACAGGTCTCTGGAAACACCATATATTTT. Translated, it gives CGARQVSGNTIYF.

Concerning this clonotype itself: A junction boundary mismatches the germline segment, possibly from a read error. The rearrangement links TRBV6-5 to TRBJ1-5; D is perhaps TRBD1 (5 bases). The CDR3 is 13 amino acids. Germline loops: CDR1 MNHEY, CDR2 SVGAGI. The CDR3 bases are TGTGCCGGCAGTTACATCGGGGGAGAGCCCCAGCATTTT. Protein product: CAGSYIGGEPQHF.